A selection of T cell receptor beta chains follows, all from one sample in a study of blood T cell repertoires in COVID-19. Libraries were prepared by immunoSEQ multiplex PCR; TCRdb keeps only in-frame clonotypes and omits some of them. The sample lists about 140,000 clones, roughly 84% occurring once. Sequenced sample: peripheral blood. These receptors were obtained from a human donor in a cohort sampled during active COVID-19. CDR3s leave out the opening cysteine and the closing phenylalanine or tryptophan.

V gene: TRBV28
J gene: TRBJ1-5
CDR3 protein: ASSPRGAGDNQPQH

V gene: TRBV5-1
J gene: TRBJ1-5
CDR3 protein: ASSLPGSNQPQH

V gene: TRBV2
J gene: TRBJ1-5
CDR3 protein: ASSGTGSNQPQH

V gene: TRBV27
J gene: TRBJ2-2
CDR3 protein: ASSGGGRNGELF

V gene: TRBV18
J gene: TRBJ1-1
CDR3 protein: ASSPGQGETEAF

V gene: TRBV18
J gene: TRBJ1-2
CDR3 protein: ASSTTLGATGYT

V gene: TRBV5-6
J gene: TRBJ1-2
CDR3 protein: ASSETGLDYGYT

V gene: TRBV2
J gene: TRBJ2-4
CDR3 protein: ASRASSGGTLAKNIQY

V gene: TRBV5-1
J gene: TRBJ2-7
CDR3 protein: ASSYKIPRDRGAYEQY

V gene: TRBV6-6
J gene: TRBJ2-3
CDR3 protein: ASSYSSDRGDTQY

V gene: TRBV18
J gene: TRBJ1-5
CDR3 protein: ASSPSRAGALNQPQH

V gene: TRBV28
J gene: TRBJ1-4
CDR3 protein: ASSSGGTGNEKLF

V gene: TRBV6-5
J gene: TRBJ2-7
CDR3 protein: ASSYQGGSYEQY

V gene: TRBV2
J gene: TRBJ1-5
CDR3 protein: ASSEAVGGTSNQPQH

V gene: TRBV12-5
J gene: TRBJ1-2
CDR3 protein: ASGSGTGIGYT

V gene: TRBV28
J gene: TRBJ1-5
CDR3 protein: ASSFYLQTNQPQH

V gene: TRBV19
J gene: TRBJ1-2
CDR3 protein: ASSPTDRGINYGYT

V gene: TRBV3-1/TRBV3-2
J gene: TRBJ2-4
CDR3 protein: ASSGGAAKNIQY

V gene: TRBV21-1
J gene: TRBJ2-7
CDR3 protein: ASSNARTQAYEQY

V gene: TRBV18
J gene: TRBJ1-1
CDR3 protein: ASSPLTGRKAF

V gene: TRBV7-8
J gene: TRBJ1-5
CDR3 protein: ASSLSRDRGYQPQH

V gene: TRBV9
J gene: TRBJ1-1
CDR3 protein: ASSVEGGGTEAF